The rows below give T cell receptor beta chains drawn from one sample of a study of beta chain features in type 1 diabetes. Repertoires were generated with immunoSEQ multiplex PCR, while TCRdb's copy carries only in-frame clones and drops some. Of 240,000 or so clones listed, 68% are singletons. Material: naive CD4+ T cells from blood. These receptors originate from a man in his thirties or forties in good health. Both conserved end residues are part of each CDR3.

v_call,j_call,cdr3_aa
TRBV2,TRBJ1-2,CASSGRGGYTF
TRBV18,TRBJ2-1,CASSTIGNEQFF
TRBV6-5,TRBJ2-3,CASSYIRTASTDTQYF
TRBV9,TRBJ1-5,CASSSQGNQPQHF
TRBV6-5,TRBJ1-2,CASSLAQGDGYTF
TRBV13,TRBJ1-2,CASSPRSRDWFGYTF
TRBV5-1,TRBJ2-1,CASSLGSGMGNEQFF
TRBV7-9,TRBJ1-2,CASSPFQDGYTF
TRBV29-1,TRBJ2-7,CSVDKGQGAYEQYF
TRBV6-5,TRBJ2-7,CASSYSGRLSSYEQYF
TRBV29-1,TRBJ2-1,CSVPSAHGNEQFF
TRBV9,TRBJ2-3,CASSVAPTDTQYF
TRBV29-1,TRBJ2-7,CSAERLSEQYF
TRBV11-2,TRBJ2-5,CASRLEQTQYF
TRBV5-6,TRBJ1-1,CASSRDRVNTEAFF
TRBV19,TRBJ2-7,CASSSDYRSYEQYF
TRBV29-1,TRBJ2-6,CSAQTGTGANVLTF